Listed here are 9 T cell receptor beta chains from one sample, sequenced in a study of T cells in Graves' hyperthyroidism and ophthalmopathy. RNA transcripts yielded amplified TCR beta CDR3 regions. The HTBI set primed first-round TCR CDR3 RT-PCR. One entry per CDR3 protein, called by TCRdb with MiXCR from the multiplex PCR reads. The table shows a few hundred thousand distinct CDR3 sequences, with about a sixth occurring only once. Sequenced material: blood. These receptors were obtained from a woman aged 30 to 39 with Graves' hyperthyroidism.

This clonotype has just a few counts. The gene calls are TRBV19 and TRBJ1-4; 8 nucleotides line up with TRBD1. CDR3 length: 13 amino acids. CDR1 LNHDA and CDR2 SQIVND come from the germline V gene (reference sequence). Trimming at V came to 5 bases and at J to 7 bases, leaving 3 bases not matched to a gene. The CDR3 loop reads CASSVQGGEKLFF. CDR3 DNA sequence: TGTGCCAGTAGTGTACAGGGGGGTGAAAAACTGTTTTTT.

The table lists this clonotype with many counts. This chain links TRBV20-1 with TRBJ2-7, with 8 bases aligning to TRBD2. This CDR3 is built from 15 residues. Unmatched junction bases numbered 8, after V lost 0 bases and J lost 4 bases. Germline lookup yields CDR1 DFQATT and CDR2 SNEGSKA (reference sequence). In DNA form, the CDR3 reads TGCAGTGCTAGAGATCAGACGGGAGGGGGGTACGAGCAGTACTTC. It translates to CSARDQTGGGYEQYF.

This clonotype showed up just a few times. The gene calls are TRBV29-1 and TRBJ2-7; D not certain. With 2 bases removed from V and 4 bases from J, the gap between germline ends came to 9 bases. Germline CDR1 and CDR2: SQVTM and ANQGSEA. The CDR3 covers 12 residues. The CDR3 reads CSVELSAYEQYF. The CDR3 nucleotides are TGCAGCGTTGAATTGAGCGCATACGAGCAGTACTTC.

The sample holds many counts of this clonotype. V and J are TRBV20-1 and TRBJ2-1, with D possibly being TRBD1 or TRBD2 (5 bases each). The CDR3 sequence is 14 residues long. In germline, CDR1 is DFQATT, CDR2 SNEGSKA (reference sequence). Deletions cut 4 bases from V and 0 bases from J, with 10 bases between. CDR3 protein: CSATGTDSYNEQFF. CDR3 sequence (DNA): TGCAGTGCTACGGGGACGGACTCCTACAATGAGCAGTTCTTC.

This clonotype was detected ten times or more. V usage is TRBV7-2 and J usage is TRBJ2-7; 11 nucleotides agree with TRBD2. This CDR3 is 15 amino acids long. V lost 4 bases, J lost 4 bases, and 6 bases stayed unmatched. The V gene's germline CDR1 is SGHTA and CDR2 FQGNSA. This chain's CDR3 is CASSSRLAGRYEQYF. The CDR3 coding sequence is TGTGCCAGCAGCTCCAGACTAGCGGGAAGGTACGAGCAGTACTTC.

This clonotype was recorded once. The rearrangement joins TRBV6-1 to TRBJ2-7; 10 positions match TRBD2. The CDR3 contains 15 residues. Germline CDR1 reads MNHNS; CDR2 reads SASEGT. The V segment lost 6 bases and the J segment 2 bases; nucleotides outside the gene matches: 7. CDR3 region: CASRASGSAPYEQYF. The DNA of the CDR3 is TGTGCCAGCAGAGCTAGCGGGAGCGCCCCCTACGAGCAGTACTTC.

The rearrangement joins TRBV29-1 to TRBJ2-1, with 12 nucleotides matching TRBD2. J gave up 8 bases and V 4 bases, and 9 bases lay outside the gene matches. The CDR3 is 15 amino acids. Germline CDR1 is SQVTM and CDR2 is ANQGSEA. Written as DNA, the CDR3 is TGCAGCGTTGGTTGGACTAGCGGGAAGGGGGATGAGCAGTTCTTC. Protein sequence: CSVGWTSGKGDEQFF.

This clonotype occurred many times. The genes are TRBV2 and TRBJ2-1; a possible D gene is TRBD2 (7 bases). CDR1 and CDR2 from the germline V gene are SNHLY and FYNNEI. The CDR3 length is 16 residues. Deletions cut 1 base from V and 7 bases from J, with 17 bases between. CDR3 in DNA: TGTGCCAGCAGTGAAGTCCCCAGGCGGGGGCAGAATGAGCAGTTCTTC. Its protein product is CASSEVPRRGQNEQFF. The variable domain in full, completed from reference TRBV2 and TRBJ2-1, reads EPEVTQTPSHQVTQMGQEVILRCVPISNHLYFYWYRQILGQKVEFLVSFYNNEISEKSEIFDDQFSVERPDGSNFTLKIRSTKLEDSAMYFCASSEVPRRGQNEQFFGPGTRLTVL.

To note about this clonotype: With a much larger clone just one base away, this may be a read error. V gene TRBV12-3 or TRBV12-4 combines with J gene TRBJ1-2, with 7 bases fitting TRBD1. Trimming at V came to 2 bases and at J to 2 bases, leaving 5 bases not matched to a gene. CDR3 size: 15 residues. The chain's CDR3 is CASSLLRQGNYGYTF. CDR3 in DNA: TGTGCCAGCAGTTTATTAAGACAGGGCAACTATGGCTACACCTTC.